This TCR beta chain was observed in a study of early stage breast cancer tumors. Across the study: Of around 15 invasive breast tumors, fewer than 13 were hormone receptor-positive, HER2-negative. Samples were sequenced at about 10-fold average coverage. Findings and limits, study-wide: Most shared enriched TCRB sequences were commonly generated ones.

Blood replicates held 0.5 ug DNA, tumor or normal breast roughly 1.5 ug, two each. The assay was immunoSEQ multiplex PCR, and TCRdb's table has in-frame clones only and misses some. Of 3,500 or so clones detected, roughly 64% appear once; the ten largest clones hold roughly 17%. As for this clone: Its antigen remains unidentified.

The CDR3 is 14 amino acids. V shed 4 bases, J shed 4 bases, and the junction held 0 bases outside the gene matches. The germline V gene has CDR1 MRHNA and CDR2 SNTAGT. This chain joins TRBV6-4 and TRBJ2-2; 10 bases are a match to TRBD2. The specimen was breast tumor tissue. The clonotype originates from a person aged 40 to 49 with breast cancer. Written as DNA, the CDR3 is TGTGCCAGCAGTGCTAGCGGGAGCACCGGGGAGCTGTTTTTT. It codes for CASSASGSTGELFF.